The present T cell receptor (beta chain) was sequenced within a study of blood T cell repertoires in COVID-19. Germline values: CDR1 KGHSY, CDR2 FQNENV. Between the trimmed V and J ends, which lost 4 bases and 0 bases, there was a span of 16 bases. The CDR3 runs to 18 residues. Libraries were prepared by immunoSEQ multiplex PCR; TCRdb keeps only in-frame clonotypes and omits some of them. The sample carries some 160,000 clones, more than 85% recorded once. This clonotype was sampled from a woman of 80 years or more with COVID-19, enrolled during active disease. Sequencing input: peripheral blood. The rearrangement links TRBV16 to TRBJ2-6, with a tentative D call TRBD2 (5 bases). The CDR3 loop reads CASSPASGEVSGANVLTF. CDR3 nucleotides: TGTGCCAGCAGCCCCGCAAGCGGTGAAGTCTCTGGGGCCAACGTCCTGACTTTC.